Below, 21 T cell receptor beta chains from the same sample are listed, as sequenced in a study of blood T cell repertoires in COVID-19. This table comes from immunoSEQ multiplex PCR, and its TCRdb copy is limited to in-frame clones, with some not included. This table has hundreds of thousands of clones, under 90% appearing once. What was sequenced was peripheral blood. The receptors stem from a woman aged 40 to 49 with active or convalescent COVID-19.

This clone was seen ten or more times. CDR3 nucleotide sequence: TGTGCCAGCAGTCCCGAGGGGGCCAACTTTTACTACGAGCAGTACTTC. Translating gives CASSPEGANFYYEQYF. This chain connects TRBV28 to TRBJ2-7; TRBD1 matches at 7 bases. J was trimmed by 3 bases and V by 5 bases; bases with no gene match: 13. This CDR3 has 16 residues. Germline V gives CDR1 MDHEN, CDR2 SYDVKM.

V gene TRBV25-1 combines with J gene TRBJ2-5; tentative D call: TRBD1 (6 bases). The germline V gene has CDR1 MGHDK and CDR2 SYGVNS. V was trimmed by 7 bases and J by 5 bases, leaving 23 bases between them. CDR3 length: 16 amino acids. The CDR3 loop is CASTVVNRQGPETQYF. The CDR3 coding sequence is TGTGCCAGCACTGTCGTTAACAGGCAGGGGCCGGAGACCCAGTACTTC.

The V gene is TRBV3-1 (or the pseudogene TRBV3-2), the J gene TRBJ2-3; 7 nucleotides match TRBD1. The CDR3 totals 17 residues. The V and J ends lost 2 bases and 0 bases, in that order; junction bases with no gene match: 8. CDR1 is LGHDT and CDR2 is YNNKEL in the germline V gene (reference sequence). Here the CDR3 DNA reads TGTGCCAGCAGCCAAAACAGGGGAGCTACTAGCACAGATACGCAGTATTTT. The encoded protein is CASSQNRGATSTDTQYF.

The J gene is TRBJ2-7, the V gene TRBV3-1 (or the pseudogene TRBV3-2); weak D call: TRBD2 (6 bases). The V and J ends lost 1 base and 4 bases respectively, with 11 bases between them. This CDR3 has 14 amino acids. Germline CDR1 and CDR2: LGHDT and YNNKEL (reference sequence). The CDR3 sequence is CASSQAAGGYEQYF. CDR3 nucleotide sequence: TGTGCCAGCAGCCAAGCAGCGGGTGGGTACGAGCAGTACTTC.

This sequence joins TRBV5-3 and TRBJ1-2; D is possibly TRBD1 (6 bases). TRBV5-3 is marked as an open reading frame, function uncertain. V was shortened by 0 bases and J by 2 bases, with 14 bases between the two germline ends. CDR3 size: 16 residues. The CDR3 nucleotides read TGTGCCAGAAGCTTGGCCCCCGGCAGGGGAAACTATGGCTACACCTTC. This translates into CARSLAPGRGNYGYTF.

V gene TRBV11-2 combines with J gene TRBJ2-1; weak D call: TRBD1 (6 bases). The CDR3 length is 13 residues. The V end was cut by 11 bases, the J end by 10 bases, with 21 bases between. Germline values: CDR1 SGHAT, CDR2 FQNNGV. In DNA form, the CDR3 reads TGTGCCGCCCGGGACACTAAACGGGGAGAGCAGTTCTTC. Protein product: CAARDTKRGEQFF.

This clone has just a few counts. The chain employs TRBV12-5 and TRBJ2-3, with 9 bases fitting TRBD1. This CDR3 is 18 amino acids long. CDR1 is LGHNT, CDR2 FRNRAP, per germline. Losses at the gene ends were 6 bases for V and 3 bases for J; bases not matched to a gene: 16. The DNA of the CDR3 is TGTGCTAGTGGGGTTAACCGGGACAGGGTGTCTCTAACAGATACGCAGTATTTT. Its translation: CASGVNRDRVSLTDTQYF.

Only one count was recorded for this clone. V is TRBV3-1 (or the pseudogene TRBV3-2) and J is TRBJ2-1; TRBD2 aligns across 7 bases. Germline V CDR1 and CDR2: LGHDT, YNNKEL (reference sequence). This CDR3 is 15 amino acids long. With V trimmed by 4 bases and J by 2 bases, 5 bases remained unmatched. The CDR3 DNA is TGTGCCAGCAGCCGGGCACTAGCGACCTACAATGAGCAGTTCTTC. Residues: CASSRALATYNEQFF.

The DNA of the CDR3 is TGTGCCAGCAGCGTAGGGGGACTAGCGGGAGTCAATGAGCAGTTCTTC. Translated, it gives CASSVGGLAGVNEQFF. The chain carries TRBV9 and TRBJ2-1; 14 positions match TRBD2. The CDR3 is 16 residues long. The ends lost 0 bases at V and 6 bases at J; junction bases unmatched: 2. Germline-derived CDR1 and CDR2 are SGDLS and YYNGEE.

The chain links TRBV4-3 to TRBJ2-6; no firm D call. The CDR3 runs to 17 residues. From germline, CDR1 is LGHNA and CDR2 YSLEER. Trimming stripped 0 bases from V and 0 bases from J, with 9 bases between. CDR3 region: CASSQEPSSSGANVLTF. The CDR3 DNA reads TGCGCCAGCAGCCAAGAACCCTCTAGCTCTGGGGCCAACGTCCTGACTTTC.

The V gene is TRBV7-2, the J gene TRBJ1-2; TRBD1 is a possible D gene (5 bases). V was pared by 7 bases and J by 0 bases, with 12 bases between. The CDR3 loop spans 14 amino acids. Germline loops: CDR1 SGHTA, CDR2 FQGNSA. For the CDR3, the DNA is TGTGCCAGCAACCTGGGGGGGGCTAACTATGGCTACACCTTC. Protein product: CASNLGGANYGYTF.

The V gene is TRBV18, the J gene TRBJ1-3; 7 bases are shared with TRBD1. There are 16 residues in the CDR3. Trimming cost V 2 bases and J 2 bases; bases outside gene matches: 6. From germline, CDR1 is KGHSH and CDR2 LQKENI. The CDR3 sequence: CASSPIVDRAGNTIYF. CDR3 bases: TGTGCCAGCTCACCAATCGTAGACAGGGCTGGAAACACCATATATTTT.

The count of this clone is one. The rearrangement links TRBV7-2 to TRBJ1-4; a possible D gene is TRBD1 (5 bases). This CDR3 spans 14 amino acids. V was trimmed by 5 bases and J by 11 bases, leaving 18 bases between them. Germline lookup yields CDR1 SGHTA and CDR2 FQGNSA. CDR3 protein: CASSPSQGFKKLFF. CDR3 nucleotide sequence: TGTGCCAGCAGCCCAAGCCAGGGTTTTAAGAAACTGTTTTTT.

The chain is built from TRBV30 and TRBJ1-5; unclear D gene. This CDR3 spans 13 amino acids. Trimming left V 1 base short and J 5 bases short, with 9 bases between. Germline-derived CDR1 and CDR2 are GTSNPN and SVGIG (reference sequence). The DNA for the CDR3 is TGTGCCTGGAGTGCAACATATGATCAGCCCCAGCATTTT. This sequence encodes CAWSATYDQPQHF.

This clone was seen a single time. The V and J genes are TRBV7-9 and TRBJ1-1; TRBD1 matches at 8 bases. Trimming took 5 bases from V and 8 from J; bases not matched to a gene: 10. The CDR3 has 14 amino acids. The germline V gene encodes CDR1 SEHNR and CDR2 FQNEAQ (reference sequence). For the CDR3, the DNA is TGTGCCAGCAGCCTCATTGGACAGGGAGTAGAAGCTTTCTTT. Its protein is CASSLIGQGVEAFF.

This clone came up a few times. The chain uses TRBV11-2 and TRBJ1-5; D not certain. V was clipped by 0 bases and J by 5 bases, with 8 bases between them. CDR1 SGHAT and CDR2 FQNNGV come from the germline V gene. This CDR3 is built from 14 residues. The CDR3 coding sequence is TGTGCCAGCAGCTTAGACTCCGCGCATCAGCCCCAGCATTTT. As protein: CASSLDSAHQPQHF.

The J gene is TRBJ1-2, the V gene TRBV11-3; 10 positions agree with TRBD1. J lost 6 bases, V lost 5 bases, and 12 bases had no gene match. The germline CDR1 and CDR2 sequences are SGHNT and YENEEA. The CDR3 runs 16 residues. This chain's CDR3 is CASSPRDPGQGNGYTF. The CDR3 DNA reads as TGTGCCAGCAGCCCTAGGGACCCGGGACAGGGGAATGGCTACACCTTC.

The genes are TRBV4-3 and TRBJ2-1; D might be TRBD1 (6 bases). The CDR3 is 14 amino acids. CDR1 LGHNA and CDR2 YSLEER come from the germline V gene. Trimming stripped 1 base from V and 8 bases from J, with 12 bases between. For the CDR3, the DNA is TGCGCCAGCAGCCAAGCAACAGGGTCGGATGAGCAGTTCTTC. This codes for CASSQATGSDEQFF.

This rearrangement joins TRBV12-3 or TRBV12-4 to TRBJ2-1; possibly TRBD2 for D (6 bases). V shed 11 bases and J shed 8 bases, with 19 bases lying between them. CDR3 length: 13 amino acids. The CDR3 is CASLYGSGDEQFF. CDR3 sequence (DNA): TGTGCCTCCCTCTACGGGAGTGGGGATGAGCAGTTCTTC.

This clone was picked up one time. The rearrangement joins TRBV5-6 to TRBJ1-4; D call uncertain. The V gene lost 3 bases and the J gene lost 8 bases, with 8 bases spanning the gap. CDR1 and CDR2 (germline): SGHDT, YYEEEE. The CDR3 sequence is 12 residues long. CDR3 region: CASSSGGEKLFF. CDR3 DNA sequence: TGTGCCAGCAGCTCAGGAGGGGAAAAACTGTTTTTT.

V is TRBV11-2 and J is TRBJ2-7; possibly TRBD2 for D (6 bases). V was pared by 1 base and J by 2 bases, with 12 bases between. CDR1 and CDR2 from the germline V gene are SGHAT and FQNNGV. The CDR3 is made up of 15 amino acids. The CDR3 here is CASSLALGGTYEQYF. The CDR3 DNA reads TGTGCCAGCAGCTTAGCCCTCGGCGGGACCTACGAGCAGTACTTC. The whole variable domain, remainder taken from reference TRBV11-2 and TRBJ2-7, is EAGVAQSPRYKIIEKRQSVAFWCNPISGHATLYWYQQILGQGPKLLIQFQNNGVVDDSQLPKDRFSAERLKGVDSTLKIQPAKLEDSAVYLCASSLALGGTYEQYFGPGTRLTVT.